This T cell receptor (beta chain) was identified in a study of cytomegalovirus exposure and HLA in healthy donors. Trimming stripped 7 bases from V and 3 bases from J, with 19 bases between. Germline loops: CDR1 SQVTM, CDR2 ANQGSEA. CDR3 length: 14 residues. The primer mix had 60 Vbeta and 13 Jbeta primers. Original handling: Some 10 million of the roughly 80 million unique TCR beta chains counted in a later analysis were shared. Assay: immunoSEQ multiplex PCR; the TCRdb copy retains only in-frame clones and omits some. D and trimming come from the DNA, and the V and J calls and clone size come from that table. The sample comprises about 180,000 clones, around 78% of which are singletons, and roughly 1.6% rests with the top ten.

Sequencing was carried out using PBMCs. This chain uses TRBV29-1 with TRBJ2-7; perhaps TRBD2 as D (5 bases). The TCR originated in a man aged 18 to 35 in good health and CMV-seronegative. CDR3 DNA sequence: TGCAGCGCCAAGGGAGAAGTCAAAGACTACGAGCAGTACTTC. It codes for CSAKGEVKDYEQYF.